These 7 T cell receptor beta chains originate from one sample sequenced in a study of regulatory T cells in long-lasting Graves disease. Arm-PCR with iRepertoire HTBI primers amplified the CDR3 regions for these TCR beta libraries. TCRdb recomputed calls from the multiplex PCR reads with MiXCR, one row per CDR3 protein. Of 250,000 to 400,000 distinct CDR3 sequences listed, approximately 20% are singletons. This sample's time point: newly diagnosed GD, antithyroid drugs for less than 3 months. PBMC-derived RNA was used for the TCR library. The sequencing used peripheral blood mononuclear cells (PBMCs), collected at new diagnosis, from a patient treated with antithyroid drugs. The receptor set was obtained from a female donor with Graves disease.

Comments on this clonotype: This clone may be a read error of a much larger clone one base away. The chain joins TRBV30 to TRBJ1-1; D is ambiguous. The CDR3 totals 11 residues. Germline values: CDR1 GTSNPN, CDR2 SVGIG (reference sequence). V gave up 4 bases and J gave up 0 bases, with 3 bases separating them. As DNA, the CDR3 is TGTGCCTGGACACTGAACACTGAAGCTTTCTTT. As protein: CAWTLNTEAFF.

Concerning this clonotype: Possible read error: a much larger clone is one base away. The rearrangement uses TRBV12-3 or TRBV12-4 and TRBJ2-1; 7 bases match TRBD1. The CDR3 consists of 16 residues. CDR3 DNA: TGTGCCAGCACCAAGCACGGGACAGCGAAAAACCTTGAGCAGCTCTTC. Translated, it gives CASTKHGTAKNLEQLF.

This clonotype appeared a few times. V is TRBV5-5 and J is TRBJ2-2; no clear D. Germline CDR1 SGHKS, CDR2 YYEKEE (reference sequence). This CDR3 comprises 14 residues. Trimming removed 2 bases from V and 4 bases from J, with 9 bases in between. The CDR3: CASSFRFSTGELFF. In DNA, the CDR3 is TGTGCCAGCAGCTTTAGGTTTTCCACCGGGGAGCTGTTTTTT.

This chain joins TRBV28 and TRBJ2-3, with TRBD2 identical over 8 bases. This CDR3 is built from 13 residues. J was trimmed by 7 bases and V by 3 bases; bases with no gene match: 3. The germline V gene has CDR1 MDHEN and CDR2 SYDVKM. This CDR3 reads CASSLREAHTQYF. As DNA, the CDR3 is TGTGCCAGCAGTTTGCGGGAGGCACATACGCAGTATTTT.

Concerning this clonotype itself: This sequence may be a read error, since a much larger clone differs from it by one base. The chain is built from TRBV30 and TRBJ2-3, with TRBD2 identical over 7 bases. J lost 4 bases, V lost 0 bases, and 10 bases had no gene match. CDR3 length equals 16 residues. Germline CDR1 GTSNPN, CDR2 SVGIG (reference sequence). For the CDR3, the DNA is TGTGCCTGGAGTGTATTGCTTAAGCGGGGAGCAGATACGCAGTATTTT. It translates to CAWSVLLKRGADTQYF.

This clonotype appeared a few times. The rearrangement joins TRBV20-1 to TRBJ2-7; TRBD2 aligns across 11 bases. With 4 bases clipped from V and 5 bases from J, the junction kept 13 bases outside the gene matches. CDR3 length: 16 residues. In germline, CDR1 is DFQATT, CDR2 SNEGSKA (reference sequence). The CDR3 bases are TGCAGTGCTACCGTGGCCCTAGCGGGAGGATTTAACGAGCAGTACTTC. As protein: CSATVALAGGFNEQYF.

This clonotype was counted at least ten times. This chain connects TRBV19 to TRBJ1-5, with a possible D match to TRBD1 (5 bases). CDR3 length equals 14 residues. Germline values: CDR1 LNHDA, CDR2 SQIVND (reference sequence). With 4 bases removed from V and 0 bases from J, the gap between germline ends came to 7 bases. As DNA, the CDR3 is TGTGCCAGTAGTAACAGGAATAGCAATCAGCCCCAGCATTTT. Its protein is CASSNRNSNQPQHF.